A selection of T cell receptor beta chains follows, all from one sample in a study of T cells in Graves' hyperthyroidism and ophthalmopathy. TCRdb reprocessed the multiplex PCR reads via MiXCR and lists one record per CDR3 protein. The sample has approximately 400,000 distinct CDR3 sequences; approximately 14% are singletons. Specimen: blood. The receptors derive from a young woman with Graves' ophthalmopathy. Each CDR3 is given with its conserved first and last residue. A D gene is named only where the DNA matches it firmly. Size is stated for part of the rows, as once, few or many counts, or as a class when the clone is expanded.

d_call,cdr3_length,clone_size,v_call,j_call,cdr3_aa,cdr3_nt
.,13,.,TRBV20-1,TRBJ1-1,CSARRQERTEAFF,TGCAGTGCTAGACGCCAGGAGAGGACTGAAGCTTTCTTT
.,12,many,TRBV12-3/TRBV12-4,TRBJ2-5,CASSLPTRTQYF,TGTGCCAGCAGTTTACCAACGCGGACCCAGTACTTC
.,15,many,TRBV28,TRBJ2-7,CASSNPIKVTYEQYF,TGTGCCAGCAGTAACCCGATTAAGGTTACCTACGAGCAGTACTTC
TRBD1,17,many,TRBV18,TRBJ1-1,CASSPVPGQGANTEAFF,TGTGCCAGCTCACCAGTCCCGGGACAGGGGGCCAACACTGAAGCTTTCTTT
.,16,.,TRBV9,TRBJ2-5,CASSVEGDTGRETQYF,TGTGCCAGCAGCGTAGAGGGGGACACAGGGAGGGAGACCCAGTACTTC
.,14,many,TRBV11-1,TRBJ2-2,CASSPRTNTGELFF,TGTGCCAGCAGCCCGAGGACGAACACCGGGGAGCTGTTTTTT
.,18,many,TRBV4-1,TRBJ1-2,CASSQDSGLTQTDYGYTF,TGCGCCAGCAGCCAAGATTCCGGACTAACCCAAACCGACTATGGCTACACCTTC
TRBD1,14,many,TRBV5-6,TRBJ2-7,CASRHRDRSYEQYF,TGTGCCAGCAGACACAGGGACAGATCCTACGAGCAGTACTTC
.,15,.,TRBV7-9,TRBJ1-3,CASSSERDSGNTIYF,TGTGCCAGCAGCTCCGAGAGAGACTCTGGAAACACCATATATTTT
.,17,many,TRBV7-2,TRBJ2-3,CASSLSAAGHLGNTQYF,TGTGCCAGCAGCTTATCCGCGGCGGGGCACTTGGGGAATACGCAGTATTTT
TRBD2,17,many,TRBV5-6,TRBJ2-3,CASSLMGTSGRTDTQYF,TGTGCCAGCAGCTTGATGGGGACTAGCGGCCGCACAGATACGCAGTATTTT
.,14,many,TRBV27,TRBJ1-3,CASRPTGSGNTIYF,TGTGCCAGCAGACCTACAGGGTCTGGAAACACCATATATTTT
.,15,.,TRBV10-3,TRBJ2-7,CAISPVQAFSYEQYF,TGTGCCATCAGTCCAGTCCAGGCCTTCTCCTACGAGCAGTACTTC
.,13,many,TRBV7-2,TRBJ2-7,CASSLVPPGEQYF,TGTGCCAGCAGCTTAGTTCCGCCAGGCGAGCAGTACTTC
.,17,many,TRBV5-5,TRBJ2-2,CASSGSYGYTNTGELFF,TGTGCCAGCAGCGGGAGCTATGGATATACGAACACCGGGGAGCTGTTTTTT
TRBD2,17,.,TRBV10-1,TRBJ2-5,CASSESTGLAGGETQYF,TGCGCCAGCAGTGAGTCGACCGGACTAGCGGGAGGGGAGACCCAGTACTTC
.,12,many,TRBV2,TRBJ2-1,CASSDRRNEQFF,TGTGCCAGCAGTGACAGGAGGAATGAGCAGTTCTTC
.,15,.,TRBV20-1,TRBJ1-3,CSARGDASSGNTIYF,TGCAGTGCTCGGGGGGACGCCTCCTCTGGAAACACCATATATTTT
.,12,many,TRBV30,TRBJ1-2,CAWTETNYGYTF,TGTGCCTGGACAGAAACTAACTATGGCTACACCTTC
.,17,.,TRBV18,TRBJ2-6,CASSLSEGASGANVLTF,TGTGCCAGCTCCCTCTCGGAGGGGGCCTCTGGGGCCAACGTCCTGACTTTC
.,15,many,TRBV12-3/TRBV12-4,TRBJ2-3,CASSFQGRTTDTQYF,TGTGCCAGCAGTTTTCAGGGGCGAACCACAGATACGCAGTATTTT
.,16,many,TRBV7-3,TRBJ2-2,CASSLSGTSNTGELFF,TGTGCCAGCAGCTTATCCGGGACGTCGAACACCGGGGAGCTGTTTTTT
TRBD1,15,many,TRBV6-1,TRBJ1-5,CATSGTGRVNQPQHF,TGTGCCACCTCCGGGACAGGACGGGTAAATCAGCCCCAGCATTTT
.,14,many,TRBV30,TRBJ2-2,CAWSVVAGAGELFF,TGTGCCTGGAGTGTTGTGGCAGGGGCCGGGGAGCTGTTTTTT
TRBD1,14,few,TRBV20-1,TRBJ2-7,CSARDQGETYEQYF,TGCAGTGCTAGAGATCAGGGGGAAACCTACGAGCAGTACTTC
.,16,many,TRBV2,TRBJ1-5,CASSAFGRVSNQPQHF,TGTGCCAGCAGCGCCTTTGGGAGGGTGAGCAATCAGCCCCAGCATTTT
.,14,many,TRBV7-3,TRBJ2-2,CASSDRQTTGELFF,TGTGCCAGCAGCGACAGGCAGACAACCGGGGAGCTGTTTTTT
TRBD1,17,many,TRBV28,TRBJ2-7,CASSLRDRGRNLYEQYF,TGTGCCAGCAGTTTACGCGACAGGGGCCGAAACCTCTACGAGCAGTACTTC
.,16,.,TRBV7-9,TRBJ2-3,CASSLLRGGRTDTQYF,TGTGCCAGCAGCTTACTCAGGGGGGGGCGCACAGATACGCAGTATTTT
.,13,many,TRBV2,TRBJ2-2,CASTKTGTGELFF,TGTGCCAGCACTAAGACAGGCACCGGGGAGCTGTTTTTT
.,12,few,TRBV18,TRBJ2-1,CASSQPQGEQFF,TGTGCCAGCTCACAACCGCAGGGTGAGCAGTTCTTC
TRBD1,16,.,TRBV6-2/TRBV6-3,TRBJ2-7,CASSYERPRGLVEQYF,TGTGCCAGCAGTTACGAGCGTCCCAGGGGGCTGGTCGAGCAGTACTTC
.,12,.,TRBV12-3/TRBV12-4,TRBJ2-3,CASTAGGEAQYF,TGTGCCAGCACCGCAGGGGGGGAGGCGCAGTATTTT
.,19,.,TRBV15,TRBJ2-1,CATSRDLPWTTISYNEQFF,TGTGCCACCAGCAGAGATCTCCCCTGGACAACTATCTCCTACAATGAGCAGTTCTTC
TRBD2,13,many,TRBV7-9,TRBJ2-7,CASSPGTIYEQYF,TGTGCCAGCAGCCCTGGGACTATTTACGAGCAGTACTTC
TRBD2,20,many,TRBV6-5,TRBJ2-3,CASSYEVSSGGIVDTDTQYF,TGTGCCAGCAGTTACGAGGTGTCTAGCGGGGGGATTGTTGATACAGATACGCAGTATTTT
TRBD1,16,many,TRBV20-1,TRBJ2-7,CSARDRVIPSSYEQYF,TGCAGTGCTAGGGACAGGGTCATTCCCAGCTCCTACGAGCAGTACTTC
.,13,many,TRBV2,TRBJ2-5,CASSRTEWGAQYF,TGTGCCAGCAGTAGGACTGAGTGGGGGGCCCAGTACTTC
TRBD1,14,few,TRBV5-6,TRBJ1-5,CASSLATGEQPQHF,TGTGCCAGCAGCTTGGCTACAGGGGAACAGCCCCAGCATTTT
.,12,.,TRBV27,TRBJ2-1,CASSFNLHEQFF,TGTGCCAGCAGTTTTAACCTGCATGAGCAGTTCTTC